The 16 T cell receptor beta chains listed next were all sequenced from one sample in a study of cytomegalovirus exposure and HLA in healthy donors. The PCR contained 60 Vbeta and 13 Jbeta primers. Clones were read by immunoSEQ multiplex PCR, and TCRdb kept only the in-frame ones, dropping some. The sample consists of some 140,000 clones, around 72% of them appearing once. Sequencing used PBMCs. These receptors were obtained from a man aged 50-59 years in good health and CMV-seropositive.

This clone was recorded once. The chain joins TRBV12-1 to TRBJ1-4. TRBV12-1 is marked as a pseudogene. This CDR3 is 16 amino acids long. The CDR3: CASSLRFLGEEEKLFF. DNA for the CDR3: TGTGCCAGCAGCTTACGTTTCTTAGGGGAGGAAGAAAAACTGTTTTTT.

The chain employs TRBV7-9 and TRBJ2-5, with 11 nucleotides matching TRBD2. Per the germline V gene, CDR1 is SEHNR and CDR2 is FQNEAQ (reference sequence). This CDR3 is built from 16 residues. V shed 4 bases, J shed 1 base, and the junction held 5 bases outside the gene matches. DNA for the CDR3: TGTGCCAGCAGCTCTCTAGCGGGGGGATCCCAAGAGACCCAGTACTTC. Protein sequence: CASSSLAGGSQETQYF.

This chain uses TRBV15 with TRBJ2-3, with TRBD1 identical over 11 bases. Germline V gives CDR1 LNHNV, CDR2 YYDKDF (reference sequence). V shed 3 bases and J 4 bases; nucleotides not matched to a gene: 6. CDR3 size: 16 residues. CDR3 sequence: CATSRGAGQGADTQYF. The DNA of the CDR3 is TGTGCCACCAGCAGGGGGGCGGGACAGGGGGCAGATACGCAGTATTTT. The full variable domain, rest sourced from reference TRBV15 and TRBJ2-3, is DAMVIQNPRYQVTQFGKPVTLSCSQTLNHNVMYWYQQKSSQAPKLLFHYYDKDFNNEADTPDNFQSRRPNTSFCFLDIRSPGLGDTAMYLCATSRGAGQGADTQYFGPGTRLTVL.

The V and J genes are TRBV5-4 and TRBJ1-4, with D tentatively TRBD1 (6 bases). The CDR3 runs 15 residues. CDR1 and CDR2 from the germline V gene are SGHNT and YYREEE (reference sequence). The V end lost 1 base, the J end lost 5 bases, and 12 bases lay between the germline ends. The CDR3 DNA is TGTGCCAGCAGCTTGCGGACGACAGGAAATGAAAAACTGTTTTTT. Translation: CASSLRTTGNEKLFF.

The V call is TRBV5-5, the J call TRBJ2-7; D is ambiguous. With 1 base removed from V and 2 bases from J, the gap between germline ends came to 10 bases. Looked up from germline, CDR1 is SGHKS and CDR2 is YYEKEE (reference sequence). This CDR3 has 14 residues. CDR3 nucleotides: TGTGCCAGCAGCTTGATTTCAGGAACCTACGAGCAGTACTTC. It is translated as CASSLISGTYEQYF.

The table lists this clone with a count of one. The genes are TRBV29-1 and TRBJ1-5; no clear D. V was clipped by 7 bases and J by 0 bases, with 10 bases between them. Germline loops: CDR1 SQVTM, CDR2 ANQGSEA. This CDR3 is built from 13 residues. The CDR3 is CSAWEGSNQPQHF. As DNA, the CDR3 is TGCAGCGCATGGGAGGGTAGCAATCAGCCCCAGCATTTT.

The V gene is TRBV18, the J gene TRBJ2-7; D is uncertain. The length of the CDR3 is 14 residues. V was shortened by 4 bases and J by 3 bases, with 13 bases between the two germline ends. CDR1 KGHSH and CDR2 LQKENI come from the germline V gene. This chain's CDR3 is CASSLETRLYEQYF. CDR3 nucleotides: TGTGCCAGCTCACTAGAAACCAGGCTCTACGAGCAGTACTTC. Complete variable domain (other parts from reference TRBV18 and TRBJ2-7): NAGVMQNPRHLVRRRGQEARLRCSPMKGHSHVYWYRQLPEEGLKFMVYLQKENIIDESGMPKERFSAEFPKEGPSILRIQQVVRGDSAAYFCASSLETRLYEQYFGPGTRLTVT.

J is TRBJ2-4 and V is TRBV7-8; 10 nucleotides agree with TRBD1. V lost 0 bases, J lost 7 bases, and 6 bases stayed unmatched. The CDR3 totals 16 residues. Germline lookup yields CDR1 SGHVS and CDR2 FQNEAQ. The CDR3 coding sequence is TGTGCCAGCAGCTTAGCGGCTGGGACAGGGGTGAACATTCAGTACTTC. This encodes CASSLAAGTGVNIQYF.

This chain joins TRBV27 and TRBJ1-2, with 7 nucleotides matching TRBD1. The germline V gene has CDR1 MNHEY and CDR2 SMNVEV (reference sequence). The CDR3 is made up of 17 amino acids. The junction had 9 bases not matched to a gene; V was cut back by 2 bases and J by 0 bases. The CDR3 spells CASSLVAGQLANYGYTF. As DNA, the CDR3 is TGTGCCAGCAGTTTAGTGGCGGGACAGTTAGCTAACTATGGCTACACCTTC.

The J gene is TRBJ1-5, the V gene TRBV19; the D gene is possibly TRBD1 (6 bases). This CDR3 is built from 14 residues. The germline V and J ends were trimmed by 6 bases and 4 bases, with 13 bases remaining between them. CDR1 is LNHDA and CDR2 is SQIVND in the germline V gene (reference sequence). CDR3 protein: CASSIGTTNQPQHF. DNA of the CDR3: TGTGCCAGTAGCATCGGGACAACTAATCAGCCCCAGCATTTT.

This chain connects TRBV6-5 to TRBJ2-2; TRBD2 matches 7 bases. Germline V lookup: CDR1 MNHEY, CDR2 SVGAGI. The CDR3 loop spans 15 amino acids. Trimming took 6 bases from V and 11 from J; bases not matched to a gene: 15. DNA of the CDR3: TGTGCCAGCAGGACAGTTTCTAGCGGCCAGAGAGAGCTGTTTTTT. This gives the protein CASRTVSSGQRELFF.

The rearrangement joins TRBV29-1 to TRBJ2-7, with D hard to call. V lost 4 bases to trimming and J lost 0 bases, with 7 bases between them. The CDR3 extends over 12 amino acids. Germline-derived CDR1 and CDR2 are SQVTM and ANQGSEA. CDR3 sequence: CSVADTSYEQYF. CDR3 sequence (DNA): TGCAGCGTTGCTGACACCTCCTACGAGCAGTACTTC.

This chain joins TRBV5-1 and TRBJ1-1, with 9 bases fitting TRBD1. This CDR3 spans 11 amino acids. The V and J ends lost 4 bases and 11 bases, in that order; junction bases with no gene match: 3. Germline V gives CDR1 SGHRS, CDR2 YFSETQ. CDR3 protein: CASSRDRDAFF. CDR3 in DNA: TGCGCCAGCAGCCGGGACAGGGACGCTTTCTTT.

The V gene is TRBV5-1, the J gene TRBJ1-1; TRBD1 might be the D (6 bases). The V end lost 4 bases, the J end lost 5 bases, and 18 bases lay between the germline ends. CDR1 and CDR2 (germline): SGHRS, YFSETQ. The CDR3 extends over 15 amino acids. CDR3 protein: CASSTGPQGTTEAFF. Written as DNA, the CDR3 is TGCGCCAGCAGCACCGGTCCACAGGGTACTACTGAAGCTTTCTTT. The whole variable domain, remainder taken from reference TRBV5-1 and TRBJ1-1, is KAGVTQTPRYLIKTRGQQVTLSCSPISGHRSVSWYQQTPGQGLQFLFEYFSETQRNKGNFPGRFSGRQFSNSRSEMNVSTLELGDSALYLCASSTGPQGTTEAFFGQGTRLTVV.

The rearrangement joins TRBV29-1 to TRBJ1-2; 11 nucleotides match TRBD1. The CDR3 spans 13 residues. Trimming took 8 bases from V and 4 from J; bases not matched to a gene: 6. From germline, CDR1 is SQVTM and CDR2 ANQGSEA. CDR3: CSTWTGGSYGYTF. CDR3 DNA: TGCAGCACATGGACAGGGGGCAGCTATGGCTACACCTTC.

This clone was detected only a few times. The chain is built from TRBV9 and TRBJ2-3; a possible D gene is TRBD2 (5 bases). This CDR3 has 14 residues. The germline V gene encodes CDR1 SGDLS and CDR2 YYNGEE. Trimming cost V 5 bases and J 1 base, with 11 bases left between them. In nucleotides, the CDR3 is TGTGCCAGCAGGGCTGACGGGGGCACAGATACGCAGTATTTT. As protein: CASRADGGTDTQYF.